What follows are 31 T cell receptor beta chains derived from one specimen sequenced in a study of T cells of healthy individuals. TCRdb recomputed calls from the 5' RACE reads with MiXCR, one row per CDR3 protein. The table has about 96,000 distinct CDR3 sequences, 17% seen once. The receptors stem from a human donor in good health.

This clonotype has ten or more counts. The V call is TRBV4-1, the J call TRBJ2-7, with 9 bases lining up with TRBD2. Looked up from germline, CDR1 is MGHRA and CDR2 is YSYEKL. V lost 0 bases and J lost 1; bases outside the gene matches: 7. This CDR3 has 17 amino acids. The CDR3 nucleotides are TGCGCCAGCAGCCAAGATCTACGTCTAGCGGGGTCCTACGAGCAGTACTTC. Amino acid sequence: CASSQDLRLAGSYEQYF.

This clonotype came up a few times. V is TRBV5-1 and J is TRBJ2-1; D is unresolved. Trimming took 2 bases from V and 5 from J, leaving 17 bases between them. Germline CDR1 and CDR2: SGHRS and YFSETQ. CDR3 size: 16 residues. CDR3 sequence: CASSFGSGDSDNEQFF. The CDR3 DNA reads TGCGCCAGCAGCTTTGGGTCCGGTGACTCGGACAATGAGCAGTTCTTC.

This clonotype occurred a few times. The J gene is TRBJ1-5, the V gene TRBV7-6; D remains unclear. V lost 0 bases and J 5 bases, leaving 8 bases between the germline ends. In germline, CDR1 is SGHVS, CDR2 FNYEAQ. The CDR3 covers 14 residues. This CDR3 reads CASSLAPRDQPQHF. The CDR3 DNA sequence: TGTGCCAGCAGCTTAGCCCCCCGAGATCAGCCCCAGCATTTT.

This clonotype was found a few times. V usage is TRBV6-5 and J usage is TRBJ2-1; TRBD2 agrees at 11 bases. Germline assignment: CDR1 MNHEY and CDR2 SVGAGI. Trimming cost V 5 bases and J 8 bases; bases outside gene matches: 11. CDR3 size: 16 residues. CDR3 sequence: CASSNLLAGEGDEQFF. In nucleotides, the CDR3 is TGTGCCAGCAGTAATTTACTAGCGGGAGAAGGGGATGAGCAGTTCTTC.

V gene TRBV18 combines with J gene TRBJ2-3, with D possibly matching TRBD2 (6 bases). Germline CDR1 reads KGHSH; CDR2 reads LQKENI. V lost 8 bases and J lost 0, with 21 bases in between. The CDR3 is 17 amino acids. DNA of the CDR3: TGTGCCAGCCGGCGGGGAAACCGACTATCTAGCACAGATACGCAGTATTTT. It translates to CASRRGNRLSSTDTQYF.

This clonotype came up a few times. The rearrangement links TRBV5-1 to TRBJ2-3, with TRBD1 matching 8 bases. V lost 4 bases to trimming and J lost 7 bases; unmatched junction nucleotides: 11. CDR3 length equals 15 residues. Germline CDR1 SGHRS, CDR2 YFSETQ. CDR3 sequence reads: CASSLRTGRENTQYF. The CDR3 DNA sequence: TGCGCCAGCAGCCTTAGGACAGGGCGGGAAAATACGCAGTATTTT.

This clonotype was found a few times. V usage is TRBV15 and J usage is TRBJ1-1, with D uncertain. The CDR3 loop spans 16 amino acids. Germline lookup yields CDR1 LNHNV and CDR2 YYDKDF (reference sequence). V shed 0 bases and J shed 0 bases, with 11 bases lying between them. The CDR3 here is CATSRETDIMNTEAFF. The CDR3 DNA sequence: TGTGCCACCAGCAGAGAAACCGACATTATGAACACTGAAGCTTTCTTT.

Many counts were recorded for this clonotype. The rearrangement links TRBV28 to TRBJ1-1; TRBD1 matches 8 bases. There are 14 residues in the CDR3. Germline V gives CDR1 MDHEN, CDR2 SYDVKM. The J segment lost 2 bases and the V segment lost 11 bases, leaving 10 bases of the junction unmatched. The CDR3 spells CAARQGFGNTEAFF. CDR3 nucleotide sequence: TGTGCCGCGCGACAGGGGTTTGGCAACACTGAAGCTTTCTTT.

This clonotype showed up many times. The chain couples TRBV7-9 to TRBJ2-3, with 7 bases identical to TRBD2. J gave up 2 bases and V 8 bases, and 7 bases lay outside the gene matches. CDR1 and CDR2 (germline): SEHNR, FQNEAQ (reference sequence). The CDR3 is 14 residues long. CDR3 sequence: CASGVAGHTDTQYF. In nucleotides, the CDR3 is TGTGCCAGCGGGGTAGCGGGCCACACAGATACGCAGTATTTT.

This clonotype came up a few times. The rearrangement links TRBV12-3 or TRBV12-4 to TRBJ1-5; D ambiguous. V lost 6 bases to trimming and J lost 7 bases, with 16 bases between them. This CDR3 is 14 amino acids long. This CDR3 is CASSSVGEGQPQHF. CDR3 bases: TGTGCCAGCAGCTCAGTCGGGGAAGGCCAGCCCCAGCATTTT.

In regard to this clonotype: A much bigger clone sits one base away, suggesting this may be a read error. The chain uses TRBV18 and TRBJ2-7, with 13 bases lining up with TRBD2. The CDR3 runs 14 residues. V was pared by 8 bases and J by 5 bases, with 6 bases of the junction left unmatched. Germline V gives CDR1 KGHSH, CDR2 LQKENI. CDR3 residues: CASARTSGSHEQYF. The CDR3 DNA follows: TGTGCCAGCGCCAGGACTAGCGGGAGCCACGAGCAGTACTTC.

This clonotype was observed at least ten times. The chain employs TRBV13 and TRBJ1-2; a weak D match, TRBD1 (6 bases). The CDR3 runs to 14 residues. V was shortened by 1 base and J by 8 bases, with 14 bases between the two germline ends. Germline V lookup: CDR1 PRHDT, CDR2 FYEKMQ (reference sequence). DNA for the CDR3: TGTGCCAGCAGCTTAGCGACAGGATCCAGAGGCTACACCTTC. Amino acid sequence: CASSLATGSRGYTF.

This clonotype was recorded a few times. V and J are TRBV30 and TRBJ1-1; D might be TRBD1 (6 bases). V was pared by 3 bases and J by 0 bases, with 20 bases between. This CDR3 is built from 17 residues. From germline, CDR1 is GTSNPN and CDR2 SVGIG (reference sequence). The CDR3 sequence: CAWSADLGWDMNTEAFF. CDR3 nucleotides: TGTGCCTGGAGCGCGGATTTGGGGTGGGACATGAACACTGAAGCTTTCTTT.

Only a few counts were recorded for this clonotype. The rearrangement joins TRBV7-2 to TRBJ2-3, with no clear D. Trimming took 4 bases from V and 2 from J, leaving 7 bases between them. Germline CDR1 SGHTA, CDR2 FQGNSA. CDR3 length equals 13 residues. The DNA for the CDR3 is TGTGCCAGCAGCTCGGAGAACACAGATACGCAGTATTTT. The encoded protein is CASSSENTDTQYF.

The chain is built from TRBV6-5 and TRBJ1-1, with no clear D. Germline values: CDR1 MNHEY, CDR2 SVGAGI. The V gene lost 10 bases and the J gene lost 5 bases, with 11 bases spanning the gap. The CDR3 consists of 11 residues. CDR3 in amino acids: CATKRTTEAFF. The DNA of the CDR3 is TGTGCCACGAAAAGGACGACTGAAGCTTTCTTT.

The table lists this clonotype with many counts. The rearrangement links TRBV4-3 to TRBJ1-4, with 9 bases identical to TRBD1. Looked up from germline, CDR1 is LGHNA and CDR2 is YSLEER. This CDR3 comprises 15 residues. Losses at the gene ends were 2 bases for V and 7 bases for J; bases not matched to a gene: 5. For the CDR3, the DNA is TGCGCCAGCAGCCAACTGGGGACAGGGACTGAAAAACTGTTTTTT. This sequence encodes CASSQLGTGTEKLFF.

This clonotype was counted only a few times. The chain recombines TRBV18 with TRBJ1-1; no reliable D call. CDR3 length: 13 amino acids. The V gene lost 6 bases and the J gene lost 3 bases, with 11 bases spanning the gap. The germline CDR1 and CDR2 sequences are KGHSH and LQKENI. CDR3 sequence (DNA): TGTGCCAGCTCCCCTCAGACCGACACTGAAGCTTTCTTT. Its translation: CASSPQTDTEAFF. The full variable domain, rest sourced from reference TRBV18 and TRBJ1-1, is NAGVMQNPRHLVRRRGQEARLRCSPMKGHSHVYWYRQLPEEGLKFMVYLQKENIIDESGMPKERFSAEFPKEGPSILRIQQVVRGDSAAYFCASSPQTDTEAFFGQGTRLTVV.

The J gene is TRBJ2-5, the V gene TRBV27, with D tentatively TRBD2 (5 bases). CDR3 length: 14 residues. With 5 bases removed from V and 1 base from J, the gap between germline ends came to 11 bases. Germline CDR1 reads MNHEY; CDR2 reads SMNVEV (reference sequence). This CDR3 is CASSPREGQETQYF. The CDR3 DNA reads TGTGCCAGCAGTCCCCGAGAGGGCCAAGAGACCCAGTACTTC.

This clonotype appeared many times. CDR3 loop: CASSERDRGVRNEQFF. In nucleotides, the CDR3 is TGTGCCAGCAGTGAACGGGACAGGGGGGTACGCAATGAGCAGTTCTTC. The genes are TRBV2 and TRBJ2-1; 11 bases are shared with TRBD1. There are 16 residues in the CDR3. Germline CDR1 reads SNHLY; CDR2 reads FYNNEI. Losses at the gene ends were 2 bases for V and 6 bases for J; bases not matched to a gene: 6.

This clonotype was observed a few times. The V and J genes are TRBV7-2 and TRBJ2-1; D ambiguous. Germline V gives CDR1 SGHTA, CDR2 FQGNSA. The CDR3 loop spans 15 amino acids. The V and J ends lost 6 bases and 0 bases respectively, with 12 bases between them. The DNA of the CDR3 is TGTGCCAGCAGACTTGGGTTTAGCTCCTACAATGAGCAGTTCTTC. Encoded protein: CASRLGFSSYNEQFF.

This clonotype has only a few counts. V gene TRBV3-1 combines with J gene TRBJ2-5, with TRBD2 matching over 7 bases. V lost 4 bases to trimming and J lost 0 bases; unmatched junction nucleotides: 5. Germline V CDR1 and CDR2: LGHDT, YNNKEL (reference sequence). The length of the CDR3 is 15 residues. CDR3 DNA: TGTGCCAGCAGCCCCACCGGGACTAACCAAGAGACCCAGTACTTC. It is translated as CASSPTGTNQETQYF.

There are many counts of this clonotype. J is TRBJ1-1 and V is TRBV18; 9 nucleotides align to TRBD1. V was clipped by 5 bases and J by 3 bases; unmatched bases: 4. The CDR3 covers 14 residues. Germline assignment: CDR1 KGHSH and CDR2 LQKENI. Here the CDR3 DNA reads TGTGCCAGCTCATTCCGGGACAGGGACACTGAAGCTTTCTTT. Translating gives CASSFRDRDTEAFF.

This clonotype appeared once. This rearrangement joins TRBV2 to TRBJ1-2; TRBD1 agrees at 7 bases. This CDR3 is built from 15 residues. Germline V CDR1 and CDR2: SNHLY, FYNNEI. V lost 3 bases, J lost 4 bases, and 8 bases stayed unmatched. This CDR3 is CASSDSAGGPYGYTF. In nucleotides, the CDR3 is TGTGCCAGCAGTGACTCGGCAGGGGGACCCTATGGCTACACCTTC.

This clonotype was observed many times. The chain combines TRBV7-2 with TRBJ2-2, with 7 positions matching TRBD2. Germline V CDR1 and CDR2: SGHTA, FQGNSA. The CDR3 length is 15 residues. Trimming cost V 6 bases and J 5 bases; bases outside gene matches: 9. The CDR3 DNA is TGTGCCAGCAGTGTTGTGGGGGAGGGAACCGGGGAGCTGTTTTTT. Translated, it gives CASSVVGEGTGELFF.

The chain combines TRBV27 with TRBJ1-1, with D uncertain. Germline V gene data show CDR1 as MNHEY and CDR2 as SMNVEV (reference sequence). V dropped 3 bases and J dropped 0 bases, with 8 bases sitting between them. This CDR3 contains 14 residues. This CDR3 reads CASSFRRMNTEAFF. The CDR3 nucleotides are TGTGCCAGCAGTTTTCGCAGAATGAACACTGAAGCTTTCTTT.

The rearrangement links TRBV12-3 or TRBV12-4 to TRBJ2-5; D gene unclear. The V and J ends lost 6 bases and 1 base respectively, with 9 bases between them. The CDR3 is 13 amino acids. The CDR3 reads CASSTESQETQYF. CDR3 coding DNA: TGTGCCAGCAGCACAGAGTCCCAAGAGACCCAGTACTTC.

J is TRBJ2-5 and V is TRBV13, with 11 nucleotides matching TRBD2. The CDR3 has 14 amino acids. Germline CDR1 reads PRHDT; CDR2 reads FYEKMQ (reference sequence). The V segment lost 4 bases and the J segment 9 bases; nucleotides outside the gene matches: 7. For the CDR3, the DNA is TGTGCCAGCAGCTCGAGACTAGCGGGGTGGGCCCAGTACTTC. It yields the protein CASSSRLAGWAQYF.

This clonotype was detected ten times or more. This chain uses TRBV7-9 with TRBJ2-7, with 7 positions matching TRBD1. V shed 3 bases, J shed 3 bases, and the junction held 14 bases outside the gene matches. CDR3 length: 17 amino acids. Germline-derived CDR1 and CDR2 are SEHNR and FQNEAQ (reference sequence). The CDR3 loop is CASSFSDRAVEYYEQYF. CDR3 in DNA: TGTGCCAGCAGCTTTTCAGACAGGGCCGTGGAATACTACGAGCAGTACTTC.

This clonotype was observed a few times. The rearrangement joins TRBV20-1 to TRBJ2-2, with D unclear. With 6 bases removed from V and 4 bases from J, the gap between germline ends came to 9 bases. Germline loops: CDR1 DFQATT, CDR2 SNEGSKA (reference sequence). The CDR3 consists of 12 residues. For the CDR3, the DNA is TGCAGTGCGCCCGCTACCACCGGGGAGCTGTTTTTT. It translates to CSAPATTGELFF.

This clonotype was found a few times. The chain employs TRBV4-2 and TRBJ1-4; possibly TRBD1 for D (5 bases). V was pared by 6 bases and J by 3 bases, with 11 bases between. Per the germline V gene, CDR1 is LGHNA and CDR2 is YNFKEQ. The CDR3 runs to 14 residues. DNA for the CDR3: TGTGCCAGCAGACTACAGGCGCCTAATGAAAAACTGTTTTTT. It specifies CASRLQAPNEKLFF.

This clonotype was recorded at least ten times. The CDR3 region has the DNA TGTGCCACCAGTGGGGTTCCCAACAGCGTGGGTACGCAGTATTTT. It codes for CATSGVPNSVGTQYF. The genes are TRBV24-1 and TRBJ2-3; no firm D call. The CDR3 spans 15 residues. Germline CDR1 KGHDR, CDR2 SFDVKD. V was trimmed by 5 bases and J by 8 bases, leaving 19 bases between them.